The sequence of this T cell receptor beta chain was determined in a study of blood T cells in healthy people across ages. Study-wide results and limits: Strongly correlated with naive T cell percentage was TCR beta diversity.

The sample holds a few counts of this clonotype. The antigen is not known. The second PCR ran roughly 7 to 12 cycles with a sample-barcoded 5' primer and J-beta primers. With 12 random nucleotides, a template-switch adaptor tagged each individual cDNA molecule. From the 5' RACE reads, TCRdb called clonotypes with MiXCR, one entry per CDR3 protein. The data hold some 710,000 distinct CDR3 sequences, with about 24% observed a single time. Donors were systemically healthy Caucasian individuals from Russia aged about 6 to 95 years. The sequence was obtained from a man between 65 and 85 years old in good health. The specimen sequenced was blood.

The CDR3 nucleotides read TGTGCCAGCAGCTTAGGGCGGACAGGGCTGACAGATACGCAGTATTTT. Encoded protein: CASSLGRTGLTDTQYF. The chain is built from TRBV7-2 and TRBJ2-3; 8 nucleotides line up with TRBD1. Losses at the gene ends were 1 base for V and 3 bases for J; bases not matched to a gene: 6. The CDR3 has 16 residues. Germline CDR1 SGHTA, CDR2 FQGNSA.